The rows below give T cell receptor beta chains drawn from one sample of a study of CD8 T cells in ankylosing spondylitis. Using its own MiXCR run on the 5' RACE reads, TCRdb lists one record per CDR3 protein. The table includes about 800,000 distinct CDR3 sequences, around 11% detected once. The sequencing input was blood, either unsorted or a sorted T cell fraction (not recorded which). These receptors originate from a male donor with ankylosing spondylitis. CDR3s include the opening cysteine and the closing phenylalanine or tryptophan. A D gene is named only where the DNA matches it firmly. Size is omitted from some rows. Given values are once, few, many or a class for expanded clones.

abundance: few
d_gene: .
j_gene: TRBJ2-1
v_gene: TRBV7-9
CDR3aa: CASSLTSTLSNYNEQFF
CDR3nt: TGTGCCAGCAGCCTTACGAGTACTCTGTCTAACTACAATGAGCAGTTCTTC

abundance: .
d_gene: .
j_gene: TRBJ1-6
v_gene: TRBV5-1
CDR3aa: CASSLGQSTSPLHF
CDR3nt: TGCGCCAGCAGCTTGGGGCAGAGTACTTCACCCCTCCACTTT

abundance: many
d_gene: .
j_gene: TRBJ1-1
v_gene: TRBV29-1
CDR3aa: CSGQRLNTEAFF
CDR3nt: TGCAGCGGACAGAGACTCAACACTGAAGCTTTCTTT

abundance: many
d_gene: TRBD2
j_gene: TRBJ2-7
v_gene: TRBV6-1
CDR3aa: CASKAGGRYEQYF
CDR3nt: TGTGCCAGCAAAGCGGGAGGGCGATACGAGCAGTACTTC

abundance: few
d_gene: TRBD1
j_gene: TRBJ1-5
v_gene: TRBV6-1
CDR3aa: CASTNLQGTQPQHF
CDR3nt: TGTGCCAGCACAAACCTACAGGGGACCCAGCCCCAGCATTTT

abundance: few
d_gene: TRBD2
j_gene: TRBJ2-1
v_gene: TRBV7-6
CDR3aa: CASSTLAGRDNEQFF
CDR3nt: TGTGCCAGCAGCACACTAGCGGGCCGGGACAATGAGCAGTTCTTC

abundance: few
d_gene: .
j_gene: TRBJ1-1
v_gene: TRBV6-1
CDR3aa: CASSTVKGTGEAFF
CDR3nt: TGTGCCAGCAGTACCGTTAAAGGGACGGGTGAAGCTTTCTTT

abundance: many
d_gene: .
j_gene: TRBJ1-2
v_gene: TRBV12-3/TRBV12-4
CDR3aa: CASSLEQGAYGYTF
CDR3nt: TGTGCCAGCAGTTTAGAACAGGGCGCCTATGGCTACACCTTC

abundance: .
d_gene: TRBD2
j_gene: TRBJ2-7
v_gene: TRBV29-1
CDR3aa: CSVITGTSGYEQYF
CDR3nt: TGCAGCGTCATAACCGGGACTAGCGGGTACGAGCAGTACTTC

abundance: few
d_gene: .
j_gene: TRBJ2-3
v_gene: TRBV5-1
CDR3aa: CASEGADTQYF
CDR3nt: TGCGCCAGCGAAGGAGCAGATACGCAGTATTTT

abundance: .
d_gene: .
j_gene: TRBJ2-6
v_gene: TRBV6-2/TRBV6-3
CDR3aa: CASSYYVPRVGRRAGANVLTF
CDR3nt: TGTGCCAGCAGTTACTACGTTCCCCGTGTGGGCAGGAGGGCTGGGGCCAACGTCCTGACTTTC

abundance: once
d_gene: .
j_gene: TRBJ2-1
v_gene: TRBV10-3
CDR3aa: CAISAPDHEQFF
CDR3nt: TGTGCCATCAGTGCCCCGGACCATGAGCAGTTCTTC

abundance: few
d_gene: .
j_gene: TRBJ2-3
v_gene: TRBV7-2
CDR3aa: CASSPNGAGTDTQYF
CDR3nt: TGTGCCAGCAGCCCCAATGGGGCTGGTACAGATACGCAGTATTTT

abundance: many
d_gene: .
j_gene: TRBJ1-3
v_gene: TRBV12-3/TRBV12-4
CDR3aa: CASSNRGNTIYF
CDR3nt: TGTGCCAGCAGCAACAGGGGAAACACCATATATTTT

abundance: .
d_gene: .
j_gene: TRBJ2-3
v_gene: TRBV15
CDR3aa: CATSFAADTDTQYF
CDR3nt: TGTGCCACCTCCTTTGCGGCAGACACAGATACGCAGTATTTT

abundance: few
d_gene: TRBD1
j_gene: TRBJ2-2
v_gene: TRBV11-1
CDR3aa: CASSSPRGQGANTGELFF
CDR3nt: TGTGCCAGCAGCTCCCCACGGGGACAGGGCGCGAACACCGGGGAGCTGTTTTTT

abundance: few
d_gene: .
j_gene: TRBJ2-4
v_gene: TRBV21-1
CDR3aa: CASSTRWIQPAKNIQYF
CDR3nt: TGTGCCAGCAGCACTCGATGGATCCAGCCCGCCAAAAACATTCAGTACTTC